The TCR beta chain described here comes from a study of blood T cell repertoires in COVID-19. Overall study context: The United States, Italy and Spain were the sources of the acute and convalescent COVID-19 samples.

V dropped 5 bases and J dropped 4; count of bases not matched to a gene: 5. The germline gives CDR1 SGHTA, CDR2 FQGNSA. CDR3 size: 14 residues. Per the study methods: Nucleated cell number was recorded as an estimate derived from reference gene primer amplification. Generated by immunoSEQ multiplex PCR, the TCRdb table keeps only in-frame clones and is missing some. V, J and clone size were drawn from that table, and D and trimming were deduced from the DNA. The data hold 200,000 or so clones, with 79% observed a single time. This clonotype was sampled from a man in his 60s with active or convalescent COVID-19. The chain carries TRBV7-2 and TRBJ2-3, with 8 bases matching TRBD2. Material: peripheral blood. CDR3 sequence reads: CASSESGSPDTQYF. CDR3 DNA sequence: TGTGCCAGCAGCGAGAGCGGGAGTCCAGATACGCAGTATTTT.